These 21 T cell receptor beta chains share one sample of origin, sequenced in a study of blood T cell repertoires in COVID-19. Sequencing was performed with immunoSEQ multiplex PCR; in TCRdb, only in-frame clones are kept and a portion is missing. The table shows roughly 200,000 clones, with 82% occurring only once. Material for sequencing was peripheral blood. Receptors were obtained from a woman aged 60-75 years with COVID-19, enrolled during active disease.

The chain employs TRBV18 and TRBJ1-6; D not resolved. The germline V gene has CDR1 KGHSH and CDR2 LQKENI. The CDR3 totals 13 residues. Deletions cut 6 bases from V and 16 bases from J, with 19 bases between. Here the CDR3 DNA reads TGTGCCAGCTCGCCTGTAAAGGTACAGTCGCTCCACTTT. As protein: CASSPVKVQSLHF.

The rearrangement uses TRBV5-4 and TRBJ1-2, with D hard to call. CDR3 length equals 14 residues. The V gene lost 0 bases and the J gene lost 5 bases, with 11 bases spanning the gap. Germline V gives CDR1 SGHNT, CDR2 YYREEE (reference sequence). CDR3 residues: CASSLVSREYGYTF. In nucleotides, the CDR3 is TGTGCCAGCAGCTTGGTCTCCCGGGAATATGGCTACACCTTC.

The J gene is TRBJ2-1, the V gene TRBV14; D gene ambiguous. There are 11 residues in the CDR3. The V end lost 4 bases, the J end lost 5 bases, and 3 bases lay between the germline ends. Germline V gene sequence: CDR1 SGHDN, CDR2 FVKESK. The CDR3 spells CASSRNNEQFF. In DNA form, the CDR3 reads TGTGCCAGCAGCCGTAACAATGAGCAGTTCTTC.

This clone has only a few counts. CDR3 sequence: CASSISGGDSNQPQHF. In nucleotides, the CDR3 is TGTGCCAGTAGTATATCGGGAGGGGATAGCAATCAGCCCCAGCATTTT. The chain recombines TRBV19 with TRBJ1-5; D may be TRBD1 (5 bases). The CDR3 is 16 residues long. CDR1 is LNHDA and CDR2 is SQIVND in the germline V gene (reference sequence). V lost 2 bases and J 0 bases, leaving 11 bases between the germline ends.

The CDR3 bases are TGTGCCAGCAGCTTGGGCGGGGGGCTGGTGGAGACCCAGTACTTC. Translation gives CASSLGGGLVETQYF. The chain joins TRBV5-5 to TRBJ2-5, with 8 positions matching TRBD2. The CDR3 is 15 amino acids. Germline V gene data show CDR1 as SGHKS and CDR2 as YYEKEE (reference sequence). V lost 0 bases, J lost 5 bases, and 6 bases stayed unmatched.

This clone was detected only once. Mismatch with germline at one junction end may stem from a read error. The chain couples TRBV9 to TRBJ2-3, with TRBD2 matching 7 bases. Germline V gives CDR1 SGDLS, CDR2 YYNGEE. The CDR3 has 15 residues. The CDR3 DNA follows: TGTGCCAGCAGCGTAGCAGGGAGGGGCACGGATACGCAGTATTTT. Translation: CASSVAGRGTDTQYF.

The chain joins TRBV11-3 to TRBJ2-7, with 9 bases that match TRBD2. V shed 5 bases, J shed 3 bases, and the junction held 2 bases outside the gene matches. Per the germline V gene, CDR1 is SGHNT and CDR2 is YENEEA. The CDR3 has 13 residues. The CDR3 loop is CASSKTSGYEQYF. CDR3 in DNA: TGTGCCAGCAGCAAGACTAGCGGCTACGAGCAGTACTTC. The full variable domain, in which reference TRBV11-3 and TRBJ2-7 provide the parts outside the CDR3, is EAGVVQSPRYKIIEKKQPVAFWCNPISGHNTLYWYLQNLGQGPELLIRYENEEAVDDSQLPKDRFSAERLKGVDSTLKIQPAELGDSAVYLCASSKTSGYEQYFGPGTRLTVT.

This chain uses TRBV6-6 with TRBJ1-6, with TRBD1 matching over 8 bases. CDR1 is MNHNY and CDR2 is SVGAGI in the germline V gene (reference sequence). The CDR3 sequence is 17 residues long. The V gene end was trimmed by 5 bases and the J gene end by 8 bases; junction bases not matched to a gene: 14. CDR3 in DNA: TGTGCCAGCAGTCCTCATACGACAGGGGTTACAGATTCACCCCTCCACTTT. This encodes CASSPHTTGVTDSPLHF.

The V gene is TRBV6-2 or TRBV6-3, the J gene TRBJ2-7; tentative D call: TRBD2 (6 bases). Per the germline V gene, CDR1 is MNHEY and CDR2 is SVGEGT. Trimming stripped 2 bases from V and 0 bases from J, with 11 bases between. The CDR3 runs 15 residues. CDR3 DNA sequence: TGTGCCAGCAGTTACCCGGGACTGGGCTCCTACGAGCAGTACTTC. It is translated as CASSYPGLGSYEQYF.

This sequence joins TRBV3-1 (or the pseudogene TRBV3-2) and TRBJ1-2; D perhaps matches TRBD1 (5 bases). V was cut by 8 bases and J by 5 bases, with 18 bases left in between. CDR1 and CDR2 (germline): LGHDT, YNNKEL (reference sequence). The CDR3 is 14 residues long. Here the CDR3 DNA reads TGTGCCAGCTCCAAAACCCAGGGAAGGTATGGCTACACCTTC. Translation gives CASSKTQGRYGYTF.

This chain joins TRBV28 and TRBJ1-2; 9 bases fit TRBD1. V gave up 3 bases and J gave up 4 bases; unmatched junction bases: 0. This CDR3 contains 13 residues. The germline gives CDR1 MDHEN, CDR2 SYDVKM. The CDR3: CASSLGQGYGYTF. The DNA for the CDR3 is TGTGCCAGCAGTTTGGGACAGGGCTATGGCTACACCTTC.

The chain couples TRBV27 to TRBJ1-1; no clear D. The germline V gene encodes CDR1 MNHEY and CDR2 SMNVEV (reference sequence). This CDR3 has 17 amino acids. V shed 7 bases and J shed 5 bases, with 26 bases lying between them. This CDR3 is CASTPRRVLKISTEAFF. The DNA of the CDR3 is TGTGCCAGCACCCCCCGCCGGGTCCTAAAGATTTCTACTGAAGCTTTCTTT.

The table lists this clone with a count of one. The chain carries TRBV7-2 and TRBJ2-7; D perhaps matches TRBD1 (6 bases). Trimming left V 1 base short and J 7 bases short, with 23 bases between. Germline CDR1 SGHTA, CDR2 FQGNSA. CDR3 length: 17 amino acids. As DNA, the CDR3 is TGTGCCAGCAGCTTAGGATCGGGCGGCAGGGGAAGGGTAGAGCAGTACTTC. Translating gives CASSLGSGGRGRVEQYF.

Concerning this clone: This sample also contains other DNA sequences that code for the same CDR3. The chain uses TRBV7-8 and TRBJ2-1, with unresolved D. The germline CDR1 and CDR2 sequences are SGHVS and FQNEAQ. The V and J ends lost 1 base and 3 bases respectively, with 7 bases between them. The CDR3 has 14 residues. CDR3 coding DNA: TGTGCCAGCAGCTTAGACCCGGTCTACAATGAGCAGTTCTTC. Translating gives CASSLDPVYNEQFF.

The CDR3: CASSQQGADTIYF. Written as DNA, the CDR3 is TGTGCCAGTAGTCAACAGGGGGCTGACACCATATATTTT. The V gene is TRBV19, the J gene TRBJ1-3, with TRBD1 matching over 9 bases. V lost 5 bases to trimming and J lost 8 bases; unmatched junction nucleotides: 4. Looked up from germline, CDR1 is LNHDA and CDR2 is SQIVND (reference sequence). The CDR3 sequence is 13 residues long.

This clone was seen a few times. The chain is built from TRBV5-1 and TRBJ1-4, with a tentative D call TRBD1 (5 bases). Per germline, CDR1 SGHRS and CDR2 YFSETQ. The CDR3 is 16 amino acids. Trimming pared 4 bases from V and 5 bases from J, leaving 18 bases between. CDR3 sequence: CASSRGDRPKNEKLFF. As DNA, the CDR3 is TGCGCCAGCAGCCGGGGGGACCGGCCGAAAAATGAAAAACTGTTTTTT.

This chain connects TRBV6-2 or TRBV6-3 to TRBJ2-1; no reliable D call. Germline V lookup: CDR1 MNHEY, CDR2 SVGEGT. The CDR3 totals 19 residues. The V end was cut by 5 bases, the J end by 0 bases, with 23 bases between. The CDR3 region is CASSAHPGYTGSSYNEQFF. CDR3 nucleotides: TGTGCCAGCAGTGCTCATCCGGGTTATACTGGTAGCTCCTACAATGAGCAGTTCTTC.

This clone was seen only once. The chain has TRBV11-2 and TRBJ2-7, with D possibly TRBD1 on 6 matching bases. The germline CDR1 and CDR2 sequences are SGHAT and FQNNGV. The germline V and J ends were trimmed by 4 bases and 3 bases, with 7 bases remaining between them. This CDR3 contains 12 residues. CDR3 sequence (DNA): TGTGCCAGCAGCTCGGACAGCTACGAGCAGTACGTC. Its protein product is CASSSDSYEQYV.

V is TRBV28 and J is TRBJ1-1; D is ambiguous. The CDR3 has 14 amino acids. Germline values: CDR1 MDHEN, CDR2 SYDVKM. V gave up 6 bases and J gave up 1 base, with 12 bases separating them. The CDR3 nucleotides read TGTGCCAGCAGCCCCTCGCGCCCGAACACTGAAGCTTTCTTT. It specifies CASSPSRPNTEAFF.

The rearrangement joins TRBV9 to TRBJ2-1; D is possibly TRBD2 (6 bases). Germline CDR1 and CDR2: SGDLS and YYNGEE. There are 15 residues in the CDR3. Trimming removed 0 bases from V and 5 bases from J, with 12 bases in between. CDR3 amino acids: CASSVGVAVHNEQFF. CDR3 nucleotide sequence: TGTGCCAGCAGCGTAGGTGTAGCGGTCCACAATGAGCAGTTCTTC.

The chain is built from TRBV7-6 and TRBJ2-7; D perhaps matches TRBD1 (6 bases). CDR1 and CDR2 (germline): SGHVS, FNYEAQ. CDR3 length equals 17 residues. Deletions cut 5 bases from V and 3 bases from J, with 23 bases between. Here the CDR3 reads CASSQTVAWGLGYEQYF. CDR3 DNA sequence: TGTGCCAGCAGCCAAACCGTGGCATGGGGGCTCGGCTACGAGCAGTACTTC.